These 8 T cell receptor beta chains share one sample of origin, sequenced in a study of cytomegalovirus exposure and HLA in healthy donors. PCR involved 60 Vbeta and 13 Jbeta primers. Measured with immunoSEQ multiplex PCR; TCRdb has only the in-frame clones, and not every one. The sample has over 100,000 clones; 81% are singletons. Sequences were obtained from PBMCs. These receptors all stem from a woman in her thirties in good health and CMV-seronegative.

This clone was found a few times. The chain combines TRBV2 with TRBJ2-1, with D perhaps matching TRBD2 (5 bases). Germline V lookup: CDR1 SNHLY, CDR2 FYNNEI. With 6 bases removed from V and 9 bases from J, the gap between germline ends came to 15 bases. The CDR3 length is 13 residues. The DNA for the CDR3 is TGTGCCAGCAGCGTTACTAGTCTCAGTGAGCAGTTCTTC. Its translation is CASSVTSLSEQFF.

This rearrangement joins TRBV30 to TRBJ1-3; D unresolved. This CDR3 is 12 amino acids long. The V end was cut by 2 bases, the J end by 6 bases, with 8 bases between. Germline V gives CDR1 GTSNPN, CDR2 SVGIG (reference sequence). Here the CDR3 reads CAWSRGPNTIYF. For the CDR3, the DNA is TGTGCCTGGAGTAGAGGCCCAAACACCATATATTTT. Drawing the rest from reference TRBV30 and TRBJ1-3, the complete variable domain is SQTIHQWPATLVQPVGSPLSLECTVEGTSNPNLYWYRQAAGRGLQLLFYSVGIGQISSEVPQNLSASRPQDRQFILSSKKLLLSDSGFYLCAWSRGPNTIYFGEGSWLTVV.

The chain recombines TRBV30 with TRBJ1-2; D gene ambiguous. In germline, CDR1 is GTSNPN, CDR2 SVGIG (reference sequence). V was pared by 5 bases and J by 4 bases, with 14 bases between. CDR3 size: 13 residues. This CDR3 reads CAWGGRQPYGYTF. In nucleotides, the CDR3 is TGTGCCTGGGGCGGGAGGCAGCCCTATGGCTACACCTTC.

V usage is TRBV5-1 and J usage is TRBJ2-5, with 8 bases that match TRBD1. The CDR3 is 14 amino acids. The germline V gene encodes CDR1 SGHRS and CDR2 YFSETQ. The V and J ends lost 3 bases and 5 bases, in that order; junction bases with no gene match: 6. CDR3 nucleotide sequence: TGCGCCAGCAGCTCAGGACAGGGCTACGAGACCCAGTACTTC. The encoded protein is CASSSGQGYETQYF. Complete variable domain (other parts from reference TRBV5-1 and TRBJ2-5): KAGVTQTPRYLIKTRGQQVTLSCSPISGHRSVSWYQQTPGQGLQFLFEYFSETQRNKGNFPGRFSGRQFSNSRSEMNVSTLELGDSALYLCASSSGQGYETQYFGPGTRLLVL.

V is TRBV30 and J is TRBJ2-3; 7 nucleotides agree with TRBD2. With V trimmed by 0 bases and J by 0 bases, 3 bases remained unmatched. Per the germline V gene, CDR1 is GTSNPN and CDR2 is SVGIG (reference sequence). There are 15 residues in the CDR3. CDR3 amino acids: CAWSVPGGSTDTQYF. In DNA, the CDR3 is TGTGCCTGGAGTGTACCGGGAGGAAGCACAGATACGCAGTATTTT.

The chain links TRBV28 to TRBJ2-7; D possibly corresponds to TRBD1 (5 bases). V was trimmed by 7 bases and J by 0 bases, leaving 19 bases between them. There are 16 residues in the CDR3. In germline, CDR1 is MDHEN, CDR2 SYDVKM. Here the CDR3 reads CASNSLWGGFSYEQYF. The DNA for the CDR3 is TGTGCCAGCAATTCACTATGGGGCGGCTTCTCCTACGAGCAGTACTTC. Filled out from reference TRBV28 and TRBJ2-7, the complete variable domain reads DVKVTQSSRYLVKRTGEKVFLECVQDMDHENMFWYRQDPGLGLRLIYFSYDVKMKEKGDIPEGYSVSREKKERFSLILESASTNQTSMYLCASNSLWGGFSYEQYFGPGTRLTVT.

The CDR3 spells CASSQGLSDTGELFF. The CDR3 nucleotides are TGTGCCAGCAGCCAAGGACTGTCGGACACCGGGGAGCTGTTTTTT. This chain joins TRBV14 and TRBJ2-2; D unclear. Germline-derived CDR1 and CDR2 are SGHDN and FVKESK. The CDR3 has 15 residues. V was clipped by 1 base and J by 3 bases, with 9 bases between them.

V gene TRBV7-9 combines with J gene TRBJ2-5; the match to TRBD1 covers 7 bases. CDR1 is SEHNR and CDR2 is FQNEAQ in the germline V gene (reference sequence). The CDR3 sequence is 15 residues long. The junction had 6 bases not matched to a gene; V was cut back by 4 bases and J by 1 base. This CDR3 reads CASSSRGTAQETQYF. The CDR3 nucleotides read TGTGCCAGCAGCTCGCGAGGGACAGCCCAAGAGACCCAGTACTTC.